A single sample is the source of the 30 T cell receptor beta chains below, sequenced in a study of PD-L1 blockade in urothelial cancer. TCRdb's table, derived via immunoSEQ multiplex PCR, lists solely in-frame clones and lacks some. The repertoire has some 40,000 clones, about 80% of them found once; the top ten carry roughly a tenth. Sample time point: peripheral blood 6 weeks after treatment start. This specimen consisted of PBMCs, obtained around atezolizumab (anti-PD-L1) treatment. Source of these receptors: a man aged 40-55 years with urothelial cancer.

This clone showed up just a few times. CDR3 sequence (DNA): TGTGCCAGCAGCCCTACAGTGGCCTATGGCTACACCTTC. It is translated as CASSPTVAYGYTF. This sequence joins TRBV9 and TRBJ1-2, with D unresolved. CDR3 size: 13 residues. Looked up from germline, CDR1 is SGDLS and CDR2 is YYNGEE. The V and J ends lost 4 bases and 4 bases respectively, with 11 bases between them.

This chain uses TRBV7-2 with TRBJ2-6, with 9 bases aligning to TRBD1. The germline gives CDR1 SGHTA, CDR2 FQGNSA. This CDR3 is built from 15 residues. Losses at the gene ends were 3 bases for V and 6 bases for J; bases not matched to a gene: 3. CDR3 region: CASSLGTGKANVLTF. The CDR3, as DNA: TGTGCCAGCAGCTTGGGGACAGGGAAGGCCAACGTCCTGACTTTC.

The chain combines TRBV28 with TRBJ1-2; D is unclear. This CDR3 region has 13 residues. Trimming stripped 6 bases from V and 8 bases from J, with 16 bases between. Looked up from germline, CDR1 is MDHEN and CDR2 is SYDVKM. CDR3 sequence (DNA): TGTGCCAGCAGAATAGGCGGCCGAGGAGGCTACACCTTC. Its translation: CASRIGGRGGYTF.

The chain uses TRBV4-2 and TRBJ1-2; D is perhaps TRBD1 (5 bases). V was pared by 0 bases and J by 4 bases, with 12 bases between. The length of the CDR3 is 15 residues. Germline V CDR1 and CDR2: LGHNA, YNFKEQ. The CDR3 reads CASSQDTGGIYGYTF. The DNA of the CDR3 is TGTGCCAGCAGCCAAGATACGGGGGGAATCTATGGCTACACCTTC.

CDR3 region: CASSRPIGQGGTEAFF. The DNA of the CDR3 is TGTGCCAGCAGTCGCCCTATCGGACAGGGCGGCACTGAAGCTTTCTTT. This chain connects TRBV27 to TRBJ1-1; the match to TRBD1 covers 8 bases. CDR3 size: 16 residues. The trim removed 5 bases at V and 4 bases at J, leaving 12 bases unmatched. Germline assignment: CDR1 MNHEY and CDR2 SMNVEV (reference sequence).

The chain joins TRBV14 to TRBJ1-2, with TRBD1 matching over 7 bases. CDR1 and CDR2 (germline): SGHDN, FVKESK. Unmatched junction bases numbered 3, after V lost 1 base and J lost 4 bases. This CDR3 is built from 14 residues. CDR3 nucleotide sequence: TGTGCCAGCAGCCAAGGACAGGGTGGCTATGGCTACACCTTC. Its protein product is CASSQGQGGYGYTF.

CDR3 loop: CASRGLAGGYEQYF. The CDR3 DNA follows: TGTGCCAGCCGAGGACTAGCGGGCGGATACGAGCAGTACTTC. The chain links TRBV27 to TRBJ2-7; 11 nucleotides line up with TRBD2. Looked up from germline, CDR1 is MNHEY and CDR2 is SMNVEV (reference sequence). This CDR3 spans 14 amino acids. Losses at the gene ends were 8 bases for V and 4 bases for J; bases not matched to a gene: 7.

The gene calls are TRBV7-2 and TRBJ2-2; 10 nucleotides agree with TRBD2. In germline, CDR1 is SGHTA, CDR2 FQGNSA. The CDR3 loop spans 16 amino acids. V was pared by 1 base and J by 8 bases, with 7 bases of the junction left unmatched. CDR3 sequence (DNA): TGTGCCAGCAGCTTAGTCCTAGCGGGAGTGTCAGGGGAGCTGTTTTTT. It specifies CASSLVLAGVSGELFF.

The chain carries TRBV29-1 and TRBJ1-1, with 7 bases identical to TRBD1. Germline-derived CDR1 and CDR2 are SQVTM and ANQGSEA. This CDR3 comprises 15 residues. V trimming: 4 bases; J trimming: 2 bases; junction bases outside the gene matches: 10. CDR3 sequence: CSVGSGTELNTEAFF. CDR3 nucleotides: TGCAGCGTTGGAAGTGGGACAGAATTAAACACTGAAGCTTTCTTT.

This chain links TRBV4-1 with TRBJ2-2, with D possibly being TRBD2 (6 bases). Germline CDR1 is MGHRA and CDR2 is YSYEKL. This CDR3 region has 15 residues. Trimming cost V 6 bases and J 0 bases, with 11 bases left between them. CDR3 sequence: CASRRGNANTGELFF. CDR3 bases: TGCGCCAGCAGGCGGGGTAATGCGAACACCGGGGAGCTGTTTTTT.

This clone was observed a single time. The chain's CDR3 is CASSLLGSGGGTEAFF. CDR3 nucleotides: TGTGCCAGCAGCTTATTGGGGTCGGGGGGCGGAACTGAAGCTTTCTTT. This chain connects TRBV7-9 to TRBJ1-1, with a possible D match to TRBD1 (6 bases). Germline values: CDR1 SEHNR, CDR2 FQNEAQ (reference sequence). Trimming took 2 bases from V and 5 from J, leaving 18 bases between them. This CDR3 is built from 16 residues.

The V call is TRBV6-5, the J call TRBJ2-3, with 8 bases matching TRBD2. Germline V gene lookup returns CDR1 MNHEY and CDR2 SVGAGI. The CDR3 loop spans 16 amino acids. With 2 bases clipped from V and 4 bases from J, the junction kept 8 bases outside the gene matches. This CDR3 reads CASSYRSGSAADTQYF. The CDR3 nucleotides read TGTGCCAGCAGTTACCGCAGCGGGAGCGCAGCAGATACGCAGTATTTT.

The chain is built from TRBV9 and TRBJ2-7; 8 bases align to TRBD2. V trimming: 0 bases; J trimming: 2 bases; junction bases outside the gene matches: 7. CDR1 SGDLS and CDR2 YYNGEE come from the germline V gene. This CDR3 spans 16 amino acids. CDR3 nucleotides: TGTGCCAGCAGCGTAGACGGGAGCGGGGGAGCCTACGAGCAGTACTTC. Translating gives CASSVDGSGGAYEQYF.

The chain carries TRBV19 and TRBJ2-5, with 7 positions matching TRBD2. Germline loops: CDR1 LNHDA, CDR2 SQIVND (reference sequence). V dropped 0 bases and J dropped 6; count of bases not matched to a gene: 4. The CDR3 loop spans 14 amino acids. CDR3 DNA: TGTGCCAGTAGTATAGATCGGGGAGGGCAGACCCAGTACTTC. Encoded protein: CASSIDRGGQTQYF.

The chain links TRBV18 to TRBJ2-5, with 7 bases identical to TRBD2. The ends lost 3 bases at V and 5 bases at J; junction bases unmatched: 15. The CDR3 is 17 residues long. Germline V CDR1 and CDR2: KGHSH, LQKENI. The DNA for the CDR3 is TGTGCCAGCTCACCTCCCCGGAGCGGGACCTTTGAGGAGACCCAGTACTTC. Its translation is CASSPPRSGTFEETQYF.

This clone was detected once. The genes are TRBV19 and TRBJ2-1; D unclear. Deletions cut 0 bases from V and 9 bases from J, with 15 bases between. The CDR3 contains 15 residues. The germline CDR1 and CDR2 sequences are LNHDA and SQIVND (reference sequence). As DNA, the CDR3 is TGTGCCAGTAGTATAGAGCGAGCTCCGTACGGTGAGCAGTTCTTC. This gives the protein CASSIERAPYGEQFF.

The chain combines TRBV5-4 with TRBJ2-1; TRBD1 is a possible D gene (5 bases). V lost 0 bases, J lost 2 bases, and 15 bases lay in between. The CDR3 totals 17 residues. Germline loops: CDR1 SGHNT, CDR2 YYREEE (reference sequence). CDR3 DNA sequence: TGTGCCAGCAGCTTGGGGACATGGGAAATCCCCTACAATGAGCAGTTCTTC. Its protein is CASSLGTWEIPYNEQFF.

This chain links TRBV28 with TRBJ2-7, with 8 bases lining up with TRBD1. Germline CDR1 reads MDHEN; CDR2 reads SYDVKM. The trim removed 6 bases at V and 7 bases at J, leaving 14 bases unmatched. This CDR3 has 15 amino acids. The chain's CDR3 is CASRQTGVLVREQYF. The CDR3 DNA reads TGTGCCAGCAGGCAGACAGGGGTCCTAGTACGGGAGCAGTACTTC.

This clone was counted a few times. The CDR3 sequence: CAWTKGLAGLEQYF. The CDR3 DNA follows: TGTGCCTGGACCAAGGGCCTAGCGGGACTCGAGCAGTACTTC. The J gene is TRBJ2-7, the V gene TRBV30, with 9 bases that match TRBD2. The CDR3 is 14 residues long. The V gene end was trimmed by 4 bases and the J gene end by 6 bases; junction bases not matched to a gene: 10. In germline, CDR1 is GTSNPN, CDR2 SVGIG (reference sequence). Variable domain in full (rest from reference TRBV30 and TRBJ2-7): SQTIHQWPATLVQPVGSPLSLECTVEGTSNPNLYWYRQAAGRGLQLLFYSVGIGQISSEVPQNLSASRPQDRQFILSSKKLLLSDSGFYLCAWTKGLAGLEQYFGPGTRLTVT.

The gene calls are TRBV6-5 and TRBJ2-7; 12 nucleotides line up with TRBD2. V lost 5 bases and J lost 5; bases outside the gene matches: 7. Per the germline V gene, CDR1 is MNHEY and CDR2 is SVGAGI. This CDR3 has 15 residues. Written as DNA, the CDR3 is TGTGCCAGCAGTACGACTAGCGGGAGCCCCCACGAGCAGTACTTC. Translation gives CASSTTSGSPHEQYF.

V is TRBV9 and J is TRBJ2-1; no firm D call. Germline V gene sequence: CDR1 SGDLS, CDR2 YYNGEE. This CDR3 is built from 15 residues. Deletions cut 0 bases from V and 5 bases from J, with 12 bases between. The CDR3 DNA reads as TGTGCCAGCAGCGTAGCCACTCGCCTGGACAATGAGCAGTTCTTC. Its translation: CASSVATRLDNEQFF.

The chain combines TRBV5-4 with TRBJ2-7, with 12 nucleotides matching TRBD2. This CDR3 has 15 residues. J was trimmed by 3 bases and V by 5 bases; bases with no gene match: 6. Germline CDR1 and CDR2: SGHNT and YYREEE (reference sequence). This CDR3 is CASSQRLAGVYEQYF. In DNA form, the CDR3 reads TGTGCCAGCAGTCAGAGACTAGCGGGAGTCTACGAGCAGTACTTC.

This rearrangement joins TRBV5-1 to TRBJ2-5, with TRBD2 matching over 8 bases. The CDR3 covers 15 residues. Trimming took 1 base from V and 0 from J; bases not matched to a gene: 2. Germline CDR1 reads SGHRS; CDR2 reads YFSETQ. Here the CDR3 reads CASSLRGGYQETQYF. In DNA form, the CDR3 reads TGCGCCAGCAGCTTGCGGGGGGGGTACCAAGAGACCCAGTACTTC.

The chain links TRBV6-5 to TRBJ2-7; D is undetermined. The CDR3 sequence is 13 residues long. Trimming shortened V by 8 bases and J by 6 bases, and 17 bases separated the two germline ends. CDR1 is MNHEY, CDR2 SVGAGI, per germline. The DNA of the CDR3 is TGTGCCAGCCTTGACTCGTCCGGGTCCGAGCAGTACTTC. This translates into CASLDSSGSEQYF.

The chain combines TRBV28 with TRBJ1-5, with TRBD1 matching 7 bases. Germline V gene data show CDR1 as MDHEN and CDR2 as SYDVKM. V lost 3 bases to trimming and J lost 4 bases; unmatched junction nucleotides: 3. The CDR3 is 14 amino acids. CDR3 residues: CASSFTGDNQPQHF. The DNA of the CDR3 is TGTGCCAGCAGTTTCACAGGGGATAATCAGCCCCAGCATTTT.

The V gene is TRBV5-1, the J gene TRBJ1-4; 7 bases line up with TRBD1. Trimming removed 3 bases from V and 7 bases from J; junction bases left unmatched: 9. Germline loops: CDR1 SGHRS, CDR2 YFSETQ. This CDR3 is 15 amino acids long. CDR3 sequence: CASSWGQQFLEKLFF. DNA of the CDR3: TGCGCCAGCAGCTGGGGACAGCAGTTCCTTGAAAAACTGTTTTTT.

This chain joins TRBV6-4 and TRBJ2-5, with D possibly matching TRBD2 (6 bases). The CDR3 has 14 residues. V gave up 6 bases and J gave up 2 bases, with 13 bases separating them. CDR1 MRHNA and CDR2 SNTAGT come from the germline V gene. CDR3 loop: CASRGPEGQETQYF. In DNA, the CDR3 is TGTGCCAGCAGGGGTCCGGAGGGTCAAGAGACCCAGTACTTC.

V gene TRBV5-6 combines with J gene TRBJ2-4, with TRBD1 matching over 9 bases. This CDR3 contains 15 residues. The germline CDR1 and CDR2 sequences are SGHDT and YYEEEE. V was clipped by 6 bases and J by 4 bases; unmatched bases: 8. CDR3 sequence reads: CASTGIGQGKNIQYF. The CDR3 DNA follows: TGTGCCAGCACCGGTATCGGACAGGGGAAAAACATTCAGTACTTC.

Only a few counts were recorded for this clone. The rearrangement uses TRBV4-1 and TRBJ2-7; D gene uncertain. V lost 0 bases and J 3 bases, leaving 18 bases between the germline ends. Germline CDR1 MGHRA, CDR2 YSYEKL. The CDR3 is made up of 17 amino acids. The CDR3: CASSQEAQPGYLYEQYF. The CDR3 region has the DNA TGCGCCAGCAGCCAAGAAGCACAGCCTGGATACCTCTACGAGCAGTACTTC.

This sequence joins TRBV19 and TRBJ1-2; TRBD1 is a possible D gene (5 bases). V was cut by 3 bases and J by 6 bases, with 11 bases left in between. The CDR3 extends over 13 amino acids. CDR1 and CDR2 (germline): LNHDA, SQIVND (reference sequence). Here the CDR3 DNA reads TGTGCCAGTAGTATTCGGACAACCGATGGCTACACCTTC. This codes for CASSIRTTDGYTF.